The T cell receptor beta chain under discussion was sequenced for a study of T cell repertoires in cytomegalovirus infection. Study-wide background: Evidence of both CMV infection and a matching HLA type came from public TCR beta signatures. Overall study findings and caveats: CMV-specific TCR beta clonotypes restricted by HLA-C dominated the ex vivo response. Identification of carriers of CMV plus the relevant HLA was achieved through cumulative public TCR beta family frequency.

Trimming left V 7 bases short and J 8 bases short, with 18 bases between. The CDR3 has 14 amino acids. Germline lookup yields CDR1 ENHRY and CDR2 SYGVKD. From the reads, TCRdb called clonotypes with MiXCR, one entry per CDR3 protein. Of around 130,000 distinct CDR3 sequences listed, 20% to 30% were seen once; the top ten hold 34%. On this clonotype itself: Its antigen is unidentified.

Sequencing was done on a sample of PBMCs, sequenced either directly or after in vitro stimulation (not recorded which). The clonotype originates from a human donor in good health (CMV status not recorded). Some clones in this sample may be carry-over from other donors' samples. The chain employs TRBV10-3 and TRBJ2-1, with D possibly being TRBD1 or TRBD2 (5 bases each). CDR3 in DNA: TGTGCCATCAATCGGGGCATCGGGACGGATGAGCAGTTCTTC. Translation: CAINRGIGTDEQFF.